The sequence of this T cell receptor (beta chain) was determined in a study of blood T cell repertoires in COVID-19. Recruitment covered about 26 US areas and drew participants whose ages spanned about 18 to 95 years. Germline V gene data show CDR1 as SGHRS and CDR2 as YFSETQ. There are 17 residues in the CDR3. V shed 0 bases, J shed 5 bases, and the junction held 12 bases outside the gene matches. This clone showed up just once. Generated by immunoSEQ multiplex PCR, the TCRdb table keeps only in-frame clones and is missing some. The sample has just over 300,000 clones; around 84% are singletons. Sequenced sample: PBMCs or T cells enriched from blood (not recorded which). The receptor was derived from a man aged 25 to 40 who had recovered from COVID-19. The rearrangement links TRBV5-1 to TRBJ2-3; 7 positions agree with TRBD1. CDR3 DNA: TGCGCCAGCAGCTTGGGACTGCGAGACAGGGCCCAAGATACGCAGTATTTT. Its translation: CASSLGLRDRAQDTQYF.